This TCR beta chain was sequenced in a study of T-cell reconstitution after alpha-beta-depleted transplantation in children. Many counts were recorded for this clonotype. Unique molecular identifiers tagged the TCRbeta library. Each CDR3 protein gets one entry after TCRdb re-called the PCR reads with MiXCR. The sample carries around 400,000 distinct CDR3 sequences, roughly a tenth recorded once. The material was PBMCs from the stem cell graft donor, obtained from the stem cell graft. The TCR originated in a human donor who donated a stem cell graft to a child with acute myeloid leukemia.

The CDR3 DNA follows: TGCAGTGCTAGTCAACTAGCGGGAGGTATTGGCTACGAGCAGTACTTC. Translated: CSASQLAGGIGYEQYF. The chain carries TRBV20-1 and TRBJ2-7, with TRBD2 matching over 12 bases. Losses at the gene ends were 3 bases for V and 3 bases for J; bases not matched to a gene: 9. Per the germline V gene, CDR1 is DFQATT and CDR2 is SNEGSKA (reference sequence). CDR3 length equals 16 residues.